A selection of T cell receptor beta chains follows, all from one sample in a study of T cell responses to AZD1222 COVID-19 vaccine. Clones were sequenced by immunoSEQ multiplex PCR, and TCRdb holds only the in-frame ones, with some missing. The sample carries about 180,000 clones, about nine tenths recorded once. The sequences come from peripheral blood, collected on day 0 of AZD1222 vaccination. These receptors came from an adult in good health. The CDR3 runs from the conserved cysteine through the conserved F or W. D genes are given only for firm matches. Part of the rows lack a size; the others show once, few, many or a class for expanded clones.

TRBJ2-3	-	TRBV5-1	once	TGCGCCAGCAGCTTGATTGATAGTACGCAGTATTTT	CASSLIDSTQYF
TRBJ2-3	-	TRBV11-2	-	TGTGCCAGCAGCCCCCAGCAGGCAGATACGCAGTATTTT	CASSPQQADTQYF
TRBJ2-5	-	TRBV11-2	-	TGTGCCAGCAGCTTAGCGGCACCCCTCGGGGAGACCCAGTACTTC	CASSLAAPLGETQYF
TRBJ2-7	-	TRBV3-1/TRBV3-2	-	TGTGCCAGCAGCCCGGGGGGCCCCTCCTACGAGCAGTACTTC	CASSPGGPSYEQYF
TRBJ1-2	-	TRBV11-3	-	TGTGCCAGCAGCATTCCAGGGGAAACTAACTATGGCTACACCTTC	CASSIPGETNYGYTF
TRBJ2-5	-	TRBV5-5	few	TGTGCCAGCAGCTTGCCGGGGCGCGAGACCCAGTACTTC	CASSLPGRETQYF
TRBJ2-1	-	TRBV29-1	-	TGCAGCGTTGAAGGGGCAGAGAATACCTACAATGAGCAGTTCTTC	CSVEGAENTYNEQFF
TRBJ1-2	-	TRBV29-1	few	TGCAGCGTTGATAGCCCCAGAGCTAACTATGGCTACACCTTC	CSVDSPRANYGYTF
TRBJ1-1	TRBD1	TRBV9	-	TGTGCCAGCAGCCCAGGACAGGGGTTGGGCACTGAAGCTTTCTTT	CASSPGQGLGTEAFF
TRBJ2-7	TRBD1	TRBV7-4	-	TGTGCCAGCAGCCAGATATGGACAGGGGAGCCTTTCGAGCAGTACTTC	CASSQIWTGEPFEQYF
TRBJ1-2	-	TRBV14	once	TGTGCCAGCAATGGGCACGGGGACTATGGCTACACCTTC	CASNGHGDYGYTF
TRBJ2-7	TRBD1	TRBV7-6	-	TGTGCCAGCAGCTTAAGAGGGACAGGGGGCGGTTCCTACGAGCAGTACTTC	CASSLRGTGGGSYEQYF
TRBJ2-7	TRBD2	TRBV9	-	TGTGCCAGCAGCGTAGGGACTAGCGGGGGGGCCTCCGAGCAGTACTTC	CASSVGTSGGASEQYF
TRBJ1-6	TRBD1	TRBV7-2	-	TGTGCCAGCAGCCCCCGACAGGGGGAGGTCCCCCTCCACTTT	CASSPRQGEVPLHF